This T cell receptor beta chain was observed in a study of blood T cell repertoires in COVID-19. Trimming cost V 4 bases and J 2 bases; bases outside gene matches: 5. The CDR3 runs to 14 residues. Germline V gene sequence: CDR1 MDHEN, CDR2 SYDVKM. The table came from immunoSEQ multiplex PCR; TCRdb's copy has only in-frame clones and leaves some out. This table holds 200,000 to 250,000 clones, roughly 86% found once. The study drew participants aged roughly 18 to 95 years from roughly 25 US areas. V gene TRBV28 combines with J gene TRBJ2-7, with 7 bases lining up with TRBD1. Sample: PBMCs or T cells enriched from blood (not recorded which). The receptor's source is a man younger than 30 with acute COVID-19. Here the CDR3 DNA reads TGTGCCAGCAGTTCGGGACAGACGACCTACGAGCAGTACTTC. This gives the protein CASSSGQTTYEQYF. Variable domain in full (rest from reference TRBV28 and TRBJ2-7): DVKVTQSSRYLVKRTGEKVFLECVQDMDHENMFWYRQDPGLGLRLIYFSYDVKMKEKGDIPEGYSVSREKKERFSLILESASTNQTSMYLCASSSGQTTYEQYFGPGTRLTVT.